This entry lists 18 T cell receptor beta chains sequenced from one sample in a study of blood T cell repertoires in COVID-19. Using immunoSEQ multiplex PCR, the repertoire was profiled, and TCRdb retains in-frame clones only, with some absent. The data hold around 220,000 clones, with roughly 80% observed a single time. Sequences were obtained from peripheral blood. These receptors were taken from a woman aged 80 or over with acute or convalescent COVID-19.

The gene calls are TRBV7-6 and TRBJ1-3; 7 bases are shared with TRBD1. This CDR3 region has 20 residues. V was clipped by 2 bases and J by 0 bases; unmatched bases: 16. Germline loops: CDR1 SGHVS, CDR2 FNYEAQ. The CDR3 nucleotides are TGTGCCAGCAGCTTATGGGACCCCCTGGGACAGCCTTTCTCTGGAAACACCATATATTTT. It specifies CASSLWDPLGQPFSGNTIYF.

V and J are TRBV9 and TRBJ1-1, with a possible D match to TRBD1 (5 bases). In germline, CDR1 is SGDLS, CDR2 YYNGEE. This CDR3 has 16 amino acids. The V gene lost 0 bases and the J gene lost 3 bases, with 15 bases spanning the gap. The CDR3, as DNA: TGTGCCAGCAGCGTAGGGGGCCGGCCTCGGGACACTGAAGCTTTCTTT. It encodes CASSVGGRPRDTEAFF.

The chain uses TRBV28 and TRBJ2-3, with a possible D match to TRBD2 (7 bases). The V gene's germline CDR1 is MDHEN and CDR2 SYDVKM. Deletions cut 5 bases from V and 1 base from J, with 19 bases between. CDR3 length: 17 amino acids. Here the CDR3 DNA reads TGTGCCAGCAGTCCTCTCCCCCGGGGGGCAGGCACAGATACGCAGTATTTT. It codes for CASSPLPRGAGTDTQYF.

In this sample, this clone turned up a few times. V and J are TRBV25-1 and TRBJ1-1; D call uncertain. The CDR3 covers 13 residues. Germline V gene lookup returns CDR1 MGHDK and CDR2 SYGVNS. V was cut by 7 bases and J by 0 bases, with 9 bases left in between. CDR3 amino acids: CASKGEMNTEAFF. The CDR3 DNA sequence: TGTGCCAGCAAGGGAGAAATGAACACTGAAGCTTTCTTT. Full variable domain (remainder filled in from reference TRBV25-1 and TRBJ1-1): EADIYQTPRYLVIGTGKKITLECSQTMGHDKMYWYQQDPGMELHLIHYSYGVNSTEKGDLSSESTVSRIRTEHFPLTLESARPSHTSQYLCASKGEMNTEAFFGQGTRLTVV.

The chain has TRBV5-1 and TRBJ1-1; possibly TRBD1 for D (6 bases). Trimming left V 0 bases short and J 1 base short, with 19 bases between. The CDR3 is made up of 18 amino acids. Germline CDR1 reads SGHRS; CDR2 reads YFSETQ. The CDR3 spells CASSLDGGGRFWNTEAFF. CDR3 DNA: TGCGCCAGCAGCTTGGATGGCGGGGGGCGGTTCTGGAACACTGAAGCTTTCTTT.

The chain recombines TRBV9 with TRBJ2-2; perhaps TRBD2 as D (6 bases). From germline, CDR1 is SGDLS and CDR2 YYNGEE. CDR3 length: 16 amino acids. V lost 0 bases and J lost 0, with 9 bases in between. The DNA of the CDR3 is TGTGCCAGCAGCGTAGCTACTAGCTCGAACACCGGGGAGCTGTTTTTT. This encodes CASSVATSSNTGELFF.

This rearrangement joins TRBV24-1 to TRBJ2-5; 13 nucleotides align to TRBD2. Germline V gene data show CDR1 as KGHDR and CDR2 as SFDVKD. The CDR3 length is 17 residues. Trimming took 3 bases from V and 5 from J; bases not matched to a gene: 8. The CDR3 region has the DNA TGTGCCACCAGTGATCCAGGACTAGCGGGGGCAGGGGAGACCCAGTACTTC. The encoded protein is CATSDPGLAGAGETQYF.

The sample holds one count of this clone. V is TRBV5-1 and J is TRBJ2-6, with 9 bases fitting TRBD1. In germline, CDR1 is SGHRS, CDR2 YFSETQ. V lost 4 bases and J lost 0; bases outside the gene matches: 8. The CDR3 loop spans 18 amino acids. CDR3 sequence: CASSVWTGVPSGANVLTF. DNA for the CDR3: TGCGCCAGCAGCGTATGGACAGGGGTCCCCTCTGGGGCCAACGTCCTGACTTTC.

The rearrangement uses TRBV30 and TRBJ1-1, with a possible D match to TRBD1 (6 bases). Trimming took 0 bases from V and 4 from J, leaving 9 bases between them. From germline, CDR1 is GTSNPN and CDR2 SVGIG (reference sequence). The CDR3 length is 13 residues. CDR3: CAWSVHRATEAFF. The CDR3 DNA reads as TGTGCCTGGAGTGTACACAGGGCCACTGAAGCTTTCTTT.

This clone was counted a few times. The V call is TRBV19, the J call TRBJ1-4, with 10 nucleotides matching TRBD1. Per germline, CDR1 LNHDA and CDR2 SQIVND (reference sequence). The CDR3 length is 15 residues. Germline trimming cut 5 bases from V and 6 bases from J; bases unmatched to any gene: 6. The chain's CDR3 is CASSSTTGGDEKLFF. In nucleotides, the CDR3 is TGTGCCAGTAGTTCCACGACAGGGGGCGATGAAAAACTGTTTTTT.

This clone is a singleton in its sample. The chain employs TRBV7-2 and TRBJ2-3, with 8 bases fitting TRBD2. V was pared by 5 bases and J by 2 bases, with 9 bases of the junction left unmatched. The CDR3 loop spans 16 amino acids. Germline values: CDR1 SGHTA, CDR2 FQGNSA. The CDR3, as DNA: TGTGCCAGCAGCAAGGGGGAGCGGGGGACCACAGATACGCAGTATTTT. This encodes CASSKGERGTTDTQYF.

Notes on this clone: At the DNA level, this CDR3 is encoded by other sequences in the same sample as well. V gene TRBV6-6 combines with J gene TRBJ1-1; perhaps TRBD1 as D (6 bases). Between the trimmed V and J ends, which lost 8 bases and 2 bases, there was a span of 15 bases. The CDR3 loop spans 14 amino acids. CDR1 is MNHNY, CDR2 SVGAGI, per germline (reference sequence). DNA for the CDR3: TGTGCCAGCCGACCAACAGGGCTTAACACTGAAGCTTTCTTT. This gives the protein CASRPTGLNTEAFF.

V usage is TRBV9 and J usage is TRBJ1-2; unclear D gene. Germline V gene lookup returns CDR1 SGDLS and CDR2 YYNGEE. This CDR3 has 15 amino acids. V shed 3 bases and J shed 7 bases, with 19 bases lying between them. Here the CDR3 reads CASSASGGVVGGYTF. The CDR3 nucleotides read TGTGCCAGCAGCGCTTCCGGCGGGGTTGTTGGTGGCTACACCTTC.

The V and J genes are TRBV30 and TRBJ2-7; possibly TRBD1 for D (5 bases). V shed 1 base and J shed 0 bases, with 10 bases lying between them. This CDR3 has 14 amino acids. The germline V gene encodes CDR1 GTSNPN and CDR2 SVGIG (reference sequence). CDR3 nucleotide sequence: TGTGCCTGGAGTGGATCAGGGCTCTCCTACGAGCAGTACTTC. Translating it yields CAWSGSGLSYEQYF.

This rearrangement joins TRBV5-5 to TRBJ2-1; possibly TRBD1 for D (6 bases). V lost 0 bases, J lost 7 bases, and 20 bases lay in between. Germline lookup yields CDR1 SGHKS and CDR2 YYEKEE (reference sequence). The CDR3 is 17 amino acids. The CDR3 DNA reads as TGTGCCAGCAGCTTGGTTCTAACAGGGACAAGGGGTAATGAGCAGTTCTTC. Its protein product is CASSLVLTGTRGNEQFF.

The chain is built from TRBV19 and TRBJ2-5; possibly TRBD1 for D (6 bases). The CDR3 sequence is 16 residues long. Trimming left V 4 bases short and J 1 base short, with 16 bases between. Per the germline V gene, CDR1 is LNHDA and CDR2 is SQIVND (reference sequence). CDR3 DNA sequence: TGTGCCAGTAGTACCGACAGGCCTCCCTTCCAAGAGACCCAGTACTTC. Encoded protein: CASSTDRPPFQETQYF.

The chain has TRBV7-2 and TRBJ2-1; TRBD2 matches 7 bases. Germline V gene lookup returns CDR1 SGHTA and CDR2 FQGNSA. V lost 0 bases and J lost 7; bases outside the gene matches: 6. CDR3 length: 15 residues. The CDR3 reads CASSLAGRAWNEQFF. In DNA, the CDR3 is TGTGCCAGCAGCTTAGCGGGGAGGGCATGGAATGAGCAGTTCTTC.

This chain links TRBV19 with TRBJ1-2, with 7 bases aligning to TRBD1. This CDR3 spans 17 amino acids. Per the germline V gene, CDR1 is LNHDA and CDR2 is SQIVND (reference sequence). After removal of 1 base from V and 1 base from J, the junction contained 9 bases not matched to a gene. CDR3 in amino acids: CASSIGGTAQLNYGYTF. The DNA for the CDR3 is TGTGCCAGTAGTATAGGAGGGACAGCACAGCTTAACTATGGCTACACCTTC. The full variable domain, completed using reference TRBV19 and TRBJ1-2, is DGGITQSPKYLFRKEGQNVTLSCEQNLNHDAMYWYRQDPGQGLRLIYYSQIVNDFQKGDIAEGYSVSREKKESFPLTVTSAQKNPTAFYLCASSIGGTAQLNYGYTFGSGTRLTVV.